This TCR beta chain was identified during a study of CD8 T cells in Susac syndrome. For the study at large: Patients with Susac syndrome were therapy-naive, on corticosteroids, or on intravenous immunoglobulin alone at the time that blood was drawn. General study findings and limits: Susac syndrome CD8+ repertoires were clonally expanded, most strongly in CD8+ TEMRA cells.

V lost 3 bases to trimming and J lost 2 bases, with 3 bases between them. Germline V CDR1 and CDR2: SGDLS, YYNGEE. The CDR3 runs to 12 residues. Random-hexamer reverse transcription was applied to roughly 0.5 to 1 ug RNA. Amplification of TCR beta CDR3 used immunoSEQ multiplex PCR across 54 Vbeta and 13 Jbeta. TCRdb re-analysed the immunoSEQ multiplex PCR reads in MiXCR, keeping a single row per CDR3 protein. The sample carries 92,000 or so distinct CDR3 sequences, about 96% recorded once. TEMRA cells were enriched by FACS, while CD8+ and CD4+ T cells were obtained through a negative isolation that was performed magnetically. Points on this clonotype: Its antigen is not known.

Sequencing used CD8+ T cells from PBMCs. This receptor was obtained from a human donor with Susac syndrome. The V gene is TRBV9, the J gene TRBJ1-3; D is unresolved. CDR3 sequence (DNA): TGTGCCAGCAGCGGCCCTGGAAACACCATATATTTT. Translating it yields CASSGPGNTIYF.